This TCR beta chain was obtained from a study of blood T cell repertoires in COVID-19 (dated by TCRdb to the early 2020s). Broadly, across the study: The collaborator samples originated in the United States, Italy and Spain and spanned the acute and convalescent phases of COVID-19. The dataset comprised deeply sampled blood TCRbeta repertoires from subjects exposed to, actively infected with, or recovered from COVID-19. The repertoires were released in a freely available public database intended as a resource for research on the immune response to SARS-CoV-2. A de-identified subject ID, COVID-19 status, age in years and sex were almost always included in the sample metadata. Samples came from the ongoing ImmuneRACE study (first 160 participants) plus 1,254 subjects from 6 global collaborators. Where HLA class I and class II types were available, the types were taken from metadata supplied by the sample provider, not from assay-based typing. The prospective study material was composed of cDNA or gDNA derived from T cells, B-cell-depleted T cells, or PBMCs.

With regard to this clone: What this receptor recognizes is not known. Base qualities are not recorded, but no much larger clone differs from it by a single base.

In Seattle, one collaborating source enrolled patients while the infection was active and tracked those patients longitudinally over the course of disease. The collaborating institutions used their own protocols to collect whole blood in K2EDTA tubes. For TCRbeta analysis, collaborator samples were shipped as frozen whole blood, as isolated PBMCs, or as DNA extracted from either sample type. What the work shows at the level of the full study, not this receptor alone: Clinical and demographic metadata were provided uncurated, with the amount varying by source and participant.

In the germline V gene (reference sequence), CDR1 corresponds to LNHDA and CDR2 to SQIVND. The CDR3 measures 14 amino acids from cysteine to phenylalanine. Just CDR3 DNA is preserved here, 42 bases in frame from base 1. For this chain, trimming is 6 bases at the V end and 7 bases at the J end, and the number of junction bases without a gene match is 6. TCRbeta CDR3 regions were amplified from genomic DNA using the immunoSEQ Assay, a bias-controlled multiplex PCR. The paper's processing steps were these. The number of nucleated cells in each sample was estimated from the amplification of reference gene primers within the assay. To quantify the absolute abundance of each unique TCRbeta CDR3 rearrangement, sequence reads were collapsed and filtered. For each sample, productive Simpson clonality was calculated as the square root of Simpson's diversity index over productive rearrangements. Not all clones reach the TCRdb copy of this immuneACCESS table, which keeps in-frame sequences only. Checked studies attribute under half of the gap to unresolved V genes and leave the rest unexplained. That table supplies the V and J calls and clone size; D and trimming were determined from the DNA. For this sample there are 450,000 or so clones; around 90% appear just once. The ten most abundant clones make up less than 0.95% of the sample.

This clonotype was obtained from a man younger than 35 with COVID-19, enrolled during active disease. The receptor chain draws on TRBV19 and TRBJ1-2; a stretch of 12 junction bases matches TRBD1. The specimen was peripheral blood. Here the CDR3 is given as CASSGTGGGGGYTF. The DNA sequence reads TGTGCCAGTAGCGGGACAGGGGGCGGTGGTGGCTACACCTTC.